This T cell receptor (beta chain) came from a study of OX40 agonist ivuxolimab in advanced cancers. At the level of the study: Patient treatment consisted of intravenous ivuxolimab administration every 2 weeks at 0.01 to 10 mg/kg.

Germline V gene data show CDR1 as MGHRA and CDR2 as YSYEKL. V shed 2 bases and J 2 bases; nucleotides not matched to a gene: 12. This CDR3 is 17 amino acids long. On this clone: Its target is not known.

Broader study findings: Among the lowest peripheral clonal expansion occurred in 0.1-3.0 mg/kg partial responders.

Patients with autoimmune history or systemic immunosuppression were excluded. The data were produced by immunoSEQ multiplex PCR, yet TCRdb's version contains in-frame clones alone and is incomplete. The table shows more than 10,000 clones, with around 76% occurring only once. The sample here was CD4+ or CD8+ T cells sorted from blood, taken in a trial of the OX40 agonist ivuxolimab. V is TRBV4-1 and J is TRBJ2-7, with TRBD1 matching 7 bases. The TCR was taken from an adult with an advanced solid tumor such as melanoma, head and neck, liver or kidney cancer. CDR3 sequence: CASSQPGQAPSPYEQYF. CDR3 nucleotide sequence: TGCGCCAGCAGCCAACCCGGACAGGCCCCCTCCCCCTACGAGCAGTACTTC.